Included here is one T cell receptor beta chain sequence, with context. The CDR3 has 14 residues. With V trimmed by 3 bases and J by 3 bases, 1 base remained unmatched. Germline-derived CDR1 and CDR2 are MDHEN and SYDVKM. 13 Jbeta primers and 60 Vbeta primers were used for the PCR. The protocol was immunoSEQ multiplex PCR, while the TCRdb copy is restricted to in-frame clones and leaves out a portion. The sample has 100,000 to 150,000 clones, roughly 80% seen once. This specimen belongs to a study of cytomegalovirus exposure and HLA in healthy donors. Material for sequencing was PBMCs. The chain uses TRBV28 and TRBJ1-1; 10 bases agree with TRBD1. This TCR derives from a man in his thirties or forties in good health and CMV-seronegative. The CDR3 protein is CASSLGQGHTEAFF. CDR3 nucleotides: TGTGCCAGCAGTTTGGGACAGGGGCACACTGAAGCTTTCTTT.